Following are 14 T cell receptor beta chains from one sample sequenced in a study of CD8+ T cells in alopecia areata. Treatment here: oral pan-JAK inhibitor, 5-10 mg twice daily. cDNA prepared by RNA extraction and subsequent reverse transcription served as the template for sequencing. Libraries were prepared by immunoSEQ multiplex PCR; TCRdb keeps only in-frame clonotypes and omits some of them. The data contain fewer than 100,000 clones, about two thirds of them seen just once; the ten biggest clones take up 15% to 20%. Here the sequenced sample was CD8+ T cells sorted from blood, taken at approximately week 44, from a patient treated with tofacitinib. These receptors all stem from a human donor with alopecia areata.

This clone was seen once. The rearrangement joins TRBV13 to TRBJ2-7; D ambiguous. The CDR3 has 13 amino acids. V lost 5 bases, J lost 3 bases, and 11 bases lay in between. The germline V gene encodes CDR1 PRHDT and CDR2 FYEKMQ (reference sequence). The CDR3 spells CASSRGRNYEQYF. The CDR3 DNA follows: TGTGCCAGCAGCCGTGGTAGGAACTACGAGCAGTACTTC.

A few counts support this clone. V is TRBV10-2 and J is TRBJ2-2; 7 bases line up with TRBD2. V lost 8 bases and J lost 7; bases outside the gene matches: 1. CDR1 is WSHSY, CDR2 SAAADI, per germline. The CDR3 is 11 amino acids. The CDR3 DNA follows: TGCGCCAGCGAGCGGGGCGGGGAGCTGTTTTTT. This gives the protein CASERGGELFF.

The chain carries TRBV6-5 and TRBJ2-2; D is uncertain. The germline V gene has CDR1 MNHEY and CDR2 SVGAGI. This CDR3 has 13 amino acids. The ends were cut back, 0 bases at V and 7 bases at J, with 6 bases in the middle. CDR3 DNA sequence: TGTGCCAGCAGTTACTCGTTCGGCGGGGAGCTGTTTTTT. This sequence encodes CASSYSFGGELFF.

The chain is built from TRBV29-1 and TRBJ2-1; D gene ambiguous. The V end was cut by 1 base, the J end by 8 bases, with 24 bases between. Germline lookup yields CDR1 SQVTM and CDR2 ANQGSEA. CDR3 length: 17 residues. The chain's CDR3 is CSVEVNKGGPFLDEQFF. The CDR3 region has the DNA TGCAGCGTTGAAGTTAATAAGGGCGGTCCGTTCTTAGATGAGCAGTTCTTC.

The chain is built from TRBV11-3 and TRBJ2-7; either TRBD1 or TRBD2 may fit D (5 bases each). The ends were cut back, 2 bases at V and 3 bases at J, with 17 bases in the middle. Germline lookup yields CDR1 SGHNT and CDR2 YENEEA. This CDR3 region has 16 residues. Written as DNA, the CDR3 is TGTGCCAGCAGCTTATACCGGGACCGTGAATACTACGAGCAGTACTTC. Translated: CASSLYRDREYYEQYF. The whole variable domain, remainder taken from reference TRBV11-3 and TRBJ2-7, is EAGVVQSPRYKIIEKKQPVAFWCNPISGHNTLYWYLQNLGQGPELLIRYENEEAVDDSQLPKDRFSAERLKGVDSTLKIQPAELGDSAVYLCASSLYRDREYYEQYFGPGTRLTVT.

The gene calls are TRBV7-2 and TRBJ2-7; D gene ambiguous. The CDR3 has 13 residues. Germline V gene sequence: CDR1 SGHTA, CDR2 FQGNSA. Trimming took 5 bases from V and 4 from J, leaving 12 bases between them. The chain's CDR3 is CASSQSLRYEQYF. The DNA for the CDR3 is TGTGCCAGCAGCCAAAGTCTCAGGTACGAGCAGTACTTC.

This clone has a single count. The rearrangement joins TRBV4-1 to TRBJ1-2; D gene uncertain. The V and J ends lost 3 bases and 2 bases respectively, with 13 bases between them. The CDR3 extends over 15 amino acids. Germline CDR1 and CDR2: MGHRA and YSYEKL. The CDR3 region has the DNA TGCGCCAGCAGCCAGGAGAAGACACCGAACTATGGCTACACCTTC. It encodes CASSQEKTPNYGYTF.

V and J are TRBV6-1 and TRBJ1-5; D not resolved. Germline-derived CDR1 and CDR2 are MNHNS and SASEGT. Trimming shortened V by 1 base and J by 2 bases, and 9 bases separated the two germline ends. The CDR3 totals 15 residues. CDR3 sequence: CASSEVIGGNQPQHF. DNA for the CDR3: TGTGCCAGCAGTGAAGTTATTGGGGGCAATCAGCCCCAGCATTTT.

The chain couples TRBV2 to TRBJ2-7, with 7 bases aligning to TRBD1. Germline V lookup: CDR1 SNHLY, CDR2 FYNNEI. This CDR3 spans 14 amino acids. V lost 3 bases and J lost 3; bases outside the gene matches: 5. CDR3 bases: TGTGCCAGCAGTGATTTCGACAGGGTCTACGAGCAGTACTTC. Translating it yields CASSDFDRVYEQYF.

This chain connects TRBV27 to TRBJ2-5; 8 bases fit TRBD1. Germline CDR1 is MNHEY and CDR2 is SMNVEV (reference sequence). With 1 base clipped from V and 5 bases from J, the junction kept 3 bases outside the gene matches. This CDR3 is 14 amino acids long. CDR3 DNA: TGTGCCAGCAGTTTATGGGACAGGCGGGAGACCCAGTACTTC. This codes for CASSLWDRRETQYF.

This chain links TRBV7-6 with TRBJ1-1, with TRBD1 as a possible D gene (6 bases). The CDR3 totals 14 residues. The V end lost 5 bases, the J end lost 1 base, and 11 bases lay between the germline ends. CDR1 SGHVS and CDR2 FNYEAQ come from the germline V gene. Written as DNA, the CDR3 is TGTGCCAGCAGCCTTCGACAGGAGAACACTGAAGCTTTCTTT. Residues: CASSLRQENTEAFF.

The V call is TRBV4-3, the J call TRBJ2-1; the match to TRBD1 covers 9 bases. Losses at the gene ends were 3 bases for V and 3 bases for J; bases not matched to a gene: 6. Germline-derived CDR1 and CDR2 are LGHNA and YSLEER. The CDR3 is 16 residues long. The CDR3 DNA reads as TGCGCCAGCAGCCATTTGGGACAGGGAGACTACAATGAGCAGTTCTTC. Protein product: CASSHLGQGDYNEQFF.

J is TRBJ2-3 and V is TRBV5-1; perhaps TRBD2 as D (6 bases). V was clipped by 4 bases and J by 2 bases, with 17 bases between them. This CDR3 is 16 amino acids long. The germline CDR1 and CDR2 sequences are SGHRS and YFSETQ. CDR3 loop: CASSPSGTLYTDTQYF. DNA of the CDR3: TGCGCCAGCAGCCCCTCCGGGACTCTTTACACAGATACGCAGTATTTT.

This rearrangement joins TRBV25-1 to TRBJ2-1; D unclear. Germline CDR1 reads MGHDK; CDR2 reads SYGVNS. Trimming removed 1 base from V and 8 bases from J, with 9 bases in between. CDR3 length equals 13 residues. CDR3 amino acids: CASSELANHEQFF. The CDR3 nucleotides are TGTGCCAGCAGTGAATTGGCGAACCATGAGCAGTTCTTC.